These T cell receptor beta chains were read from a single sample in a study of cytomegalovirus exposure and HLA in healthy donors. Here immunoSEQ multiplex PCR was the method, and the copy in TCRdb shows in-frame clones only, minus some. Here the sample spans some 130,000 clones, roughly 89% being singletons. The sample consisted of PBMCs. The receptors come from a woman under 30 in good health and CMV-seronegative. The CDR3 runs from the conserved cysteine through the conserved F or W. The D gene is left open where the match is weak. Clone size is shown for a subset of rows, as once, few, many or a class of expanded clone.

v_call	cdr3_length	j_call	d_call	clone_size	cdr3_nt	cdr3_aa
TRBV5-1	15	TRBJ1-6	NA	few	TGCGCCAGCAGCTTGGCGGGCTCCTATAATTCACCCCTCCACTTT	CASSLAGSYNSPLHF
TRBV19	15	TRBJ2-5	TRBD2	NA	TGTGCCAGTAGTATACAGTGGGGGGGTCAAGAGACCCAGTACTTC	CASSIQWGGQETQYF
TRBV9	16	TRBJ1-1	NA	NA	TGTGCCAGCAGCGGTCCAGGGTCTGAGTCGGCCACTGAAGCTTTCTTT	CASSGPGSESATEAFF
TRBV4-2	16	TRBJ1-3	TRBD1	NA	TGTGCCAGCAGCCAAAACACAGGGGCGTCTGGAAACACCATATATTTT	CASSQNTGASGNTIYF
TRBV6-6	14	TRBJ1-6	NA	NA	TGTGCCAGCAGTCAACAGGGCGCCAATTCACCCCTCCACTTT	CASSQQGANSPLHF
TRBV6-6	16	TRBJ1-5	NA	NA	TGTGCCAGCAGACTTCATAAGGACAGCACGAATCAGCCCCAGCATTTT	CASRLHKDSTNQPQHF
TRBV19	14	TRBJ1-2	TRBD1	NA	TGTGCCAGTACGAAAACGGACAGGGGTTTTGGCTACACCTTC	CASTKTDRGFGYTF
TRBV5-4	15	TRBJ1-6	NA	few	TGTGCCAGCAGCGCGGGAGGGCCAGGGAATTCACCCCTCCACTTT	CASSAGGPGNSPLHF
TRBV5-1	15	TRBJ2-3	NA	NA	TGCGCCAGCAGCCCTTGGGGCGGGGGCGCAGATACGCAGTATTTT	CASSPWGGGADTQYF
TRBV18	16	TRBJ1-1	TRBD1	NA	TGTGCCAGCTCACTAAACCCGGGACAGAGGAACACTGAAGCTTTCTTT	CASSLNPGQRNTEAFF
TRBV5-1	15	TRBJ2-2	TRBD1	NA	TGCGCCAGCGGGCCCGGGACAGGGATAGCCGGGGAGCTGTTTTTT	CASGPGTGIAGELFF
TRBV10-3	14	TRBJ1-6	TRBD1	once	TGTGCCACAAGCCCGACAGGGCGAAATTCACCCCTCCACTTT	CATSPTGRNSPLHF
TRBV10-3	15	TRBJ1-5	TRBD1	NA	TGTGCCATCAGTGAGTCGGAGGGCAGGGGGCAGCCCCAGCATTTT	CAISESEGRGQPQHF
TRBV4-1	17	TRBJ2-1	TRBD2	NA	TGCGCCAGCAGCCAAGCGGTCTCTAGCGGGGGGCGGGAGGGGCAGTTCTTC	CASSQAVSSGGREGQFF
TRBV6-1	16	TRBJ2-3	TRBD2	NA	TGTGCCAGCAGTGACGCGCTAGCGGGGGTGAAAGATACGCAGTATTTT	CASSDALAGVKDTQYF
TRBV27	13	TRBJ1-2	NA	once	TGTGCCAGCAGGCAGGGGCGCGACTATGGCTACACCTTC	CASRQGRDYGYTF
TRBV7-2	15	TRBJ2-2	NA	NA	TGTGCCAGCAGCTTAATGATGGGGGGTCCCGGGGAGCTGTTTTTT	CASSLMMGGPGELFF
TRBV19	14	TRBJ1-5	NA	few	TGTGCCAGTAACTTGGTGAATGCCAATCAGCCCCAGCATTTT	CASNLVNANQPQHF
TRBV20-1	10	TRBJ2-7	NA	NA	TGCAGTGCCCCCTCGAGAGAGCAGTACTTC	CSAPSREQYF
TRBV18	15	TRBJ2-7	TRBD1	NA	TGTGCCAGCTCCCAAGGACAGGGCAGCTCCTACGAGCAGTACTTC	CASSQGQGSSYEQYF
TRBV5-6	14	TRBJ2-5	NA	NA	TGTGCCAGCAGCCTCCTAGCGCCGTTAAAGACCCAGTACTTC	CASSLLAPLKTQYF
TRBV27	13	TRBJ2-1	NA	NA	TGTGCCAGCAGTCGGGACCGAGGCGGGGTACAGTTCTTC	CASSRDRGGVQFF
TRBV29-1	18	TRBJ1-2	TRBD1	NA	TGCAGCGTTGAAGCCCGGGGGGACAGGGGGTCGGGCGACTATGGCTACACCTTC	CSVEARGDRGSGDYGYTF
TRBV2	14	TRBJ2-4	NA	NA	TGTGCCAGCAGTGAATTGCAGACCCGGGGCATTCAGTACTTC	CASSELQTRGIQYF
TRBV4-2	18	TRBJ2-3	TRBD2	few	TGTGCCAGCAGCCAAGAAATGAGACTAGCGGGTTACACAGATACGCAGTATTTT	CASSQEMRLAGYTDTQYF
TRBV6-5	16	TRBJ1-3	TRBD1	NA	TGTGCCAGCAGTTTCGCCCCGACAGGGTATGGAAACACCATATATTTT	CASSFAPTGYGNTIYF
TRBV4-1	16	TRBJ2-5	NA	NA	TGCGCCAGCAGCCGCGGATGGGGGGACGGAGAGGGGACCCAGTACTTC	CASSRGWGDGEGTQYF
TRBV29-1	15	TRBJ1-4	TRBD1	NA	TGCAGCGTTGCTCCTCGCACAGGGGGGAATGAAAAACTGTTTTTT	CSVAPRTGGNEKLFF
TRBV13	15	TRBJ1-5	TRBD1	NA	TGTGCCAGCAGCCGGCGGGGAGACAGGGGACAGCCCCAGCATTTT	CASSRRGDRGQPQHF
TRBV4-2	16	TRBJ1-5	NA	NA	TGTGCCAGCAGCCGACGACAGGTTCATAGCAATCAGCCCCAGCATTTT	CASSRRQVHSNQPQHF
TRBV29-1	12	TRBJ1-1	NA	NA	TGCAGCGTGTCGGGGGTAGGGACTGAAGCTTTCTTT	CSVSGVGTEAFF
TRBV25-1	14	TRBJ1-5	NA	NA	TGTGCCAGCAGTGAATATCTGGAGTATCAGCCCCAGCATTTT	CASSEYLEYQPQHF
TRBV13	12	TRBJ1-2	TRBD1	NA	TGTGCCAGCCTTGACAGGGGACATGGCTACACCTTC	CASLDRGHGYTF
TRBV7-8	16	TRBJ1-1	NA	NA	TGTGCCAGCAGCTTCTTGGGTTTAGGAGAGGACACTGAAGCTTTCTTT	CASSFLGLGEDTEAFF
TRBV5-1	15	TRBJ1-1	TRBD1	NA	TGCGCCAGCAGCCCGGACAGGGGAAGAAACACTGAAGCTTTCTTT	CASSPDRGRNTEAFF
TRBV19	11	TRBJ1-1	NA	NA	TGTGCCAGTAGTGATAATTTAGCCGCTTTCTTT	CASSDNLAAFF
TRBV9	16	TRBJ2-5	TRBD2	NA	TGTGCCAGCAGCGTAACTAGCGGGGGCAAAAAAGAGACCCAGTACTTC	CASSVTSGGKKETQYF
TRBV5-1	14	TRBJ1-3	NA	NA	TGCGCCAGCAGCTCACCTGGTCGGGGAAACACCATATATTTT	CASSSPGRGNTIYF
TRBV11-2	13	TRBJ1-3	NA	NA	TGTGCCAGCAGCCCTCAGTCTGGAAACACCATATATTTT	CASSPQSGNTIYF
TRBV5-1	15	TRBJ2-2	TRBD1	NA	TGCGCCAGCAGCTTTCTCCCAGGGGGCACCGGGGAGCTGTTTTTT	CASSFLPGGTGELFF
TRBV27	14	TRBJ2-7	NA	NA	TGTGCCACCAGGCGCGGGGGCCTTTCCTACGAGCAGTACTTC	CATRRGGLSYEQYF
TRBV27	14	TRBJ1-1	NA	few	TGTGCCAGCAGCCCGCGGGGGGTGAACACTGAAGCTTTCTTT	CASSPRGVNTEAFF
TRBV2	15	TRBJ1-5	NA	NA	TGTGCCAGCAGCGTCGACGGGGCGCGGGGTCAGCCCCAGCATTTT	CASSVDGARGQPQHF
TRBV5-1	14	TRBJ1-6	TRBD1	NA	TGCGCCAGCACCGCCGGGACAGGGGCTTCACCCCTCCACTTT	CASTAGTGASPLHF
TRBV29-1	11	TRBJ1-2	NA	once	TGCAGCGTTTACAGGATGGGTGGCTACACCTTC	CSVYRMGGYTF
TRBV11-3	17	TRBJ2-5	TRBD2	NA	TGTGCCAGCAGCTTAAAACAGGGCGGGGGGTTAAGGAAGACCCAGTACTTC	CASSLKQGGGLRKTQYF
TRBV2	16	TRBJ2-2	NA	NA	TGTGCCAGCAGTGCCCCGAGTTCAACCTTCACCGGGGAGCTGTTTTTT	CASSAPSSTFTGELFF
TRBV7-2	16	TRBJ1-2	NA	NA	TGTGCCAGCAGCTTAAGTGACAGGCTCACCCCCTATGGCTACACCTTC	CASSLSDRLTPYGYTF
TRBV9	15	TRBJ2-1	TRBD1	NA	TGTGCCAGCAGCCCCACAGGGGTCTCCTACAATGAGCAGTTCTTC	CASSPTGVSYNEQFF
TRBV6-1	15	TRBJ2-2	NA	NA	TGTGCCAGCAGTGGATATACAGGGAGGGCCGGGGAGCTGTTTTTT	CASSGYTGRAGELFF
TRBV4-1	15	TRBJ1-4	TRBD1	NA	TGCGCCAGCAGCATCCGGGCCCAGGGGGACGAAAAACTGTTTTTT	CASSIRAQGDEKLFF
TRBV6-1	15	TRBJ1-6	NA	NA	TGTGCCAGCAGTATTCAGACGGGGTCAAATTCACCCCTCCACTTT	CASSIQTGSNSPLHF
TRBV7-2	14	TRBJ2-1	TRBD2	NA	TGTGCCAGCCCGCTAGCGGGGGGAAACAATGAGCAGTTCTTC	CASPLAGGNNEQFF
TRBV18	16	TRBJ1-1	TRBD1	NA	TGTGCCAGCTCACCACCGGGGCAGGGGGACTTGCCTGAAGCTTTCTTT	CASSPPGQGDLPEAFF
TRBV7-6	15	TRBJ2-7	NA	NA	TGTGCCAGCAGCCCAACCAGGGCCAGCTCCTACGAGCAGTACTTC	CASSPTRASSYEQYF
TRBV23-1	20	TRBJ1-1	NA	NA	TGCGCCAGCAGTCATTCGTCTGTGCCAATTTGTGACAGCCCGAACACTGAAGCTTTCTTT	CASSHSSVPICDSPNTEAFF
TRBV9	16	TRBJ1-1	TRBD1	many	TGTGCCAGCAGCCCTGACAGGGGGCGCTGGGACACTGAAGCTTTCTTT	CASSPDRGRWDTEAFF
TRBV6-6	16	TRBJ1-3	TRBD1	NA	TGTGCCAGCAGGGACAGGGGAATGAGAGCTGGAAACACCATATATTTT	CASRDRGMRAGNTIYF